The 15 T cell receptor beta chains below all came from one sample that was sequenced in a study of T cell responses to AZD1222 COVID-19 vaccine. Generated by immunoSEQ multiplex PCR, the TCRdb table keeps only in-frame clones and is missing some. In the table there are 120,000 or so clones, roughly four fifths of which are singletons. Source: peripheral blood, taken on day 0 of AZD1222 vaccination. The receptors come from an adult in good health.

This chain links TRBV4-1 with TRBJ2-7; the match to TRBD2 covers 12 bases. J gave up 2 bases and V 4 bases, and 3 bases lay outside the gene matches. The CDR3 length is 15 residues. The germline V gene has CDR1 MGHRA and CDR2 YSYEKL. CDR3 in DNA: TGCGCCAGCAGCCGGGGACTAGCGGGTACCTACGAGCAGTACTTC. Its translation: CASSRGLAGTYEQYF.

V is TRBV6-1 and J is TRBJ2-3, with D possibly TRBD1 on 5 matching bases. V lost 1 base, J lost 3 bases, and 11 bases lay in between. Germline V CDR1 and CDR2: MNHNS, SASEGT. This CDR3 spans 15 amino acids. The CDR3 here is CASSEVAGLTDTQYF. The CDR3 DNA follows: TGTGCCAGCAGTGAAGTTGCAGGGTTAACAGATACGCAGTATTTT.

The chain joins TRBV7-9 to TRBJ1-3, with unresolved D. The V end lost 7 bases, the J end lost 0 bases, and 7 bases lay between the germline ends. CDR3 length equals 13 residues. CDR1 and CDR2 (germline): SEHNR, FQNEAQ (reference sequence). The CDR3 coding sequence is TGTGCCAGCAACCCCAGCTCTGGAAACACCATATATTTT. This sequence encodes CASNPSSGNTIYF.

The V and J genes are TRBV2 and TRBJ2-4, with TRBD2 matching 7 bases. Germline loops: CDR1 SNHLY, CDR2 FYNNEI. V gave up 6 bases and J gave up 0 bases; unmatched junction bases: 8. The CDR3 is 16 residues long. The CDR3, as DNA: TGTGCCAGCAGAAAGGGGAGGGCCCGAGCCAAAAACATTCAGTACTTC. Translated, it gives CASRKGRARAKNIQYF. Looking up the rest from reference TRBV2 and TRBJ2-4 gives the full variable domain: EPEVTQTPSHQVTQMGQEVILRCVPISNHLYFYWYRQILGQKVEFLVSFYNNEISEKSEIFDDQFSVERPDGSNFTLKIRSTKLEDSAMYFCASRKGRARAKNIQYFGAGTRLSVL.

The chain employs TRBV5-1 and TRBJ2-1, with 13 bases identical to TRBD2. The CDR3 sequence is 16 residues long. In germline, CDR1 is SGHRS, CDR2 YFSETQ. Unmatched junction bases numbered 3, after V lost 6 bases and J lost 0 bases. DNA for the CDR3: TGCGCCAGCAAACTAGCGGGGGGGACCTCCTACAATGAGCAGTTCTTC. It translates to CASKLAGGTSYNEQFF.

This clone showed up just a few times. This chain links TRBV5-4 with TRBJ2-5, with D unclear. V was pared by 0 bases and J by 1 base, with 7 bases between. Germline V CDR1 and CDR2: SGHNT, YYREEE (reference sequence). This CDR3 spans 14 amino acids. The CDR3 bases are TGTGCCAGCAGCTTGGTAGGGTCCCAAGAGACCCAGTACTTC. This translates into CASSLVGSQETQYF.

This rearrangement joins TRBV6-5 to TRBJ1-3; 9 nucleotides line up with TRBD1. With 7 bases clipped from V and 0 bases from J, the junction kept 4 bases outside the gene matches. The CDR3 has 15 residues. CDR1 and CDR2 (germline): MNHEY, SVGAGI. The CDR3 DNA reads as TGTGCCAGCAAGGTGACAGGGGGCTCTGGAAACACCATATATTTT. This translates into CASKVTGGSGNTIYF.

The chain has TRBV28 and TRBJ1-5, with TRBD1 matching over 9 bases. From germline, CDR1 is MDHEN and CDR2 SYDVKM. The CDR3 spans 17 residues. V lost 2 bases, J lost 4 bases, and 9 bases stayed unmatched. CDR3 nucleotides: TGTGCCAGCAGTTTAGGCCGAGGGACAGGGAATAATCAGCCCCAGCATTTT. Its protein product is CASSLGRGTGNNQPQHF.

The chain's CDR3 is CASSPYTSGNTIYF. The CDR3 coding sequence is TGTGCCAGTAGCCCATACACCTCTGGAAACACCATATATTTT. The V and J genes are TRBV19 and TRBJ1-3; D unclear. The CDR3 covers 14 residues. The V gene's germline CDR1 is LNHDA and CDR2 SQIVND (reference sequence). The V gene lost 6 bases and the J gene lost 0 bases, with 9 bases spanning the gap.

The chain combines TRBV7-2 with TRBJ2-3, with a weak D call TRBD2 (6 bases). The CDR3 runs to 15 residues. The ends were cut back, 2 bases at V and 1 base at J, with 10 bases in the middle. CDR1 is SGHTA and CDR2 is FQGNSA in the germline V gene. In DNA form, the CDR3 reads TGTGCCAGCAGCTTACAGGGCGGGGGCACAGATACGCAGTATTTT. Protein: CASSLQGGGTDTQYF.

This clone was counted between two and nine times. V and J are TRBV28 and TRBJ2-2; 10 bases match TRBD2. This CDR3 contains 16 residues. Losses at the gene ends were 6 bases for V and 6 bases for J; bases not matched to a gene: 10. CDR1 and CDR2 from the germline V gene are MDHEN and SYDVKM. The CDR3 reads CASSLMSGRAAGELFF. The DNA for the CDR3 is TGTGCCAGCAGCCTTATGAGCGGGAGGGCCGCCGGGGAGCTGTTTTTT.

This chain links TRBV10-3 with TRBJ1-3; D not resolved. The CDR3 has 16 residues. V lost 2 bases and J 0 bases, leaving 11 bases between the germline ends. In germline, CDR1 is ENHRY, CDR2 SYGVKD. CDR3 nucleotides: TGTGCCATCAGTGAGAATATCCTAAGCTCTGGAAACACCATATATTTT. This translates into CAISENILSSGNTIYF.

This clone was counted once. The chain links TRBV12-5 to TRBJ1-5; TRBD1 matches 9 bases. The germline CDR1 and CDR2 sequences are LGHNT and FRNRAP. Trimming cost V 6 bases and J 0 bases; bases outside gene matches: 18. The CDR3 covers 20 residues. Written as DNA, the CDR3 is TGTGCTAGTGGCCGACCCAGCCGGGACAGGGAAAATACTAGCAATCAGCCCCAGCATTTT. Its translation is CASGRPSRDRENTSNQPQHF. Looking up the rest from reference TRBV12-5 and TRBJ1-5 gives the full variable domain: DARVTQTPRHKVTEMGQEVTMRCQPILGHNTVFWYRQTMMQGLELLAYFRNRAPLDDSGMPKDRFSAEMPDATLATLKIQPSEPRDSAVYFCASGRPSRDRENTSNQPQHFGDGTRLSIL.

The V gene is TRBV23-1, the J gene TRBJ1-4; 10 nucleotides align to TRBD1. TRBV23-1 is treated as an ORF (open reading frame) with a function not yet certain. J lost 0 bases, V lost 2 bases, and 3 bases had no gene match. The CDR3 extends over 17 amino acids. CDR3 bases: TGCGCCAGCAGTCAAACCGGGACAGGGGCAACTAATGAAAAACTGTTTTTT. It yields the protein CASSQTGTGATNEKLFF.

The chain has TRBV11-3 and TRBJ1-1, with 8 bases lining up with TRBD1. The CDR3 consists of 15 residues. V was clipped by 5 bases and J by 5 bases; unmatched bases: 10. The germline gives CDR1 SGHNT, CDR2 YENEEA. The CDR3 here is CASSHTGTGGTEAFF. The CDR3 bases are TGTGCCAGCAGCCATACAGGGACAGGAGGGACTGAAGCTTTCTTT. The variable domain in full, with the rest retrieved from reference TRBV11-3 and TRBJ1-1, is EAGVVQSPRYKIIEKKQPVAFWCNPISGHNTLYWYLQNLGQGPELLIRYENEEAVDDSQLPKDRFSAERLKGVDSTLKIQPAELGDSAVYLCASSHTGTGGTEAFFGQGTRLTVV.